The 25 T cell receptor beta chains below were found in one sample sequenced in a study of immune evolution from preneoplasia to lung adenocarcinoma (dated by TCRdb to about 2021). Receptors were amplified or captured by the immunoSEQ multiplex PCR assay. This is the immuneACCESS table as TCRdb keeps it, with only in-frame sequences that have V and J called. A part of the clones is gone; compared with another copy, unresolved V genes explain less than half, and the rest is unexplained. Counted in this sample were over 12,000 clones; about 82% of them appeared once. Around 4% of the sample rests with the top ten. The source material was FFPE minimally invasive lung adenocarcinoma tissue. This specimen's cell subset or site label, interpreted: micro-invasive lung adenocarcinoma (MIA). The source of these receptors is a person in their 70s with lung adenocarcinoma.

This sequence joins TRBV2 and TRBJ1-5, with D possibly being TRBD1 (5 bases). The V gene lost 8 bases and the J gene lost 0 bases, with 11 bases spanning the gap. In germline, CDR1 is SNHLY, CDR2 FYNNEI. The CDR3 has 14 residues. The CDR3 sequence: CASGGEYSNQPQHF. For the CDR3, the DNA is TGTGCCAGCGGGGGAGAGTATAGCAATCAGCCCCAGCATTTT.

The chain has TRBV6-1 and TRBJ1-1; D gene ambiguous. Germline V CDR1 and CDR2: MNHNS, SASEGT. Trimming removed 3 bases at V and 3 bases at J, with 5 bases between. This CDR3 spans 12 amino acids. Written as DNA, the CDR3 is TGTGCCAGCAGTGACACGTACACTGAAGCTTTCTTT. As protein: CASSDTYTEAFF.

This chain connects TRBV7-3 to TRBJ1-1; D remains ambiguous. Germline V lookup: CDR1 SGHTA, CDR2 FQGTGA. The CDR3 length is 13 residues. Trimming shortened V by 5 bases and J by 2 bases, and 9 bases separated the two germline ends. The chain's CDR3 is CASSQGPNTEAFF. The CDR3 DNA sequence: TGTGCCAGCAGCCAAGGACCAAACACTGAAGCTTTCTTT.

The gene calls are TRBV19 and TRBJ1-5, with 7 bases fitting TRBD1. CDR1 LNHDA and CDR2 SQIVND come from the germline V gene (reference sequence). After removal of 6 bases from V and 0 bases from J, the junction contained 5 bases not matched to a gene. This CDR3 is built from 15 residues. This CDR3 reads CASRLDRASNQPQHF. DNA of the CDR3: TGTGCCAGTAGGCTTGACAGGGCTAGCAATCAGCCCCAGCATTTT.

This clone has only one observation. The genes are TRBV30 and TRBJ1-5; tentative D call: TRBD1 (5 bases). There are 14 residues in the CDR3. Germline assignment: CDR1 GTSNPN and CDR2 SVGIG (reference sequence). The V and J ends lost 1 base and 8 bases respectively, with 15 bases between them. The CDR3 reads CAWSARDGGEPQHF. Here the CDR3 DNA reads TGTGCCTGGAGTGCCCGGGACGGCGGGGAGCCCCAGCATTTT.

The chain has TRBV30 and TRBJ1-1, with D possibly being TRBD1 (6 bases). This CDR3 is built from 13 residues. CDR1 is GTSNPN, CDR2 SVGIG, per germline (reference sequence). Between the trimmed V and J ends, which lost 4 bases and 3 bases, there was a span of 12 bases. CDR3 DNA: TGTGCCTGGACTGGGACACGGGACACTGAAGCTTTCTTT. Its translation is CAWTGTRDTEAFF.

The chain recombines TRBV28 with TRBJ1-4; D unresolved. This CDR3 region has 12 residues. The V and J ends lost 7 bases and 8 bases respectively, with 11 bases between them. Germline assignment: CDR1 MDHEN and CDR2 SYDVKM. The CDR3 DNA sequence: TGTGCCAGCAACGGGAGAGAGGAAAAACTGTTTTTT. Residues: CASNGREEKLFF.

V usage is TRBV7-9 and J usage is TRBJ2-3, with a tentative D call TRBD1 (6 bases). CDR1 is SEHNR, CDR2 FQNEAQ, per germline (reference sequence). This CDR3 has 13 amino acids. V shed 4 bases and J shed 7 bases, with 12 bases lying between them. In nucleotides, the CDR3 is TGTGCCAGCAGCTACCGGGACACCCATACGCAGTATTTT. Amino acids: CASSYRDTHTQYF.

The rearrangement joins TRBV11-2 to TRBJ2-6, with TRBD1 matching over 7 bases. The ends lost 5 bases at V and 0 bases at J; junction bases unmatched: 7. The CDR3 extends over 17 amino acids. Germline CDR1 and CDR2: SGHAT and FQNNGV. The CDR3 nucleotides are TGTGCCAGCAGCCCCAGAGCAGGGGGCTCTGGGGCCAACGTCCTGACTTTC. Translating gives CASSPRAGGSGANVLTF.

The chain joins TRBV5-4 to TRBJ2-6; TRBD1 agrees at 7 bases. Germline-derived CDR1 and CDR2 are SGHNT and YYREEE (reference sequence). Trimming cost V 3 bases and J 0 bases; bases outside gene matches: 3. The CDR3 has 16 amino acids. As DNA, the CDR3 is TGTGCCAGCAGCTCAGGGGGTTACTCTGGGGCCAACGTCCTGACTTTC. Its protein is CASSSGGYSGANVLTF.

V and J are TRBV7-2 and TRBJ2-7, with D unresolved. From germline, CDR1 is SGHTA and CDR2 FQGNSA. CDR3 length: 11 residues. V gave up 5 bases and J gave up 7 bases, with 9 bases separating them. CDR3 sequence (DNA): TGTGCCAGCAGCCCAGCGCGAGAGCAGTACTTC. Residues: CASSPAREQYF. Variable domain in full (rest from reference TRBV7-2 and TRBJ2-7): GAGVSQSPSNKVTEKGKDVELRCDPISGHTALYWYRQSLGQGLEFLIYFQGNSAPDKSGLPSDRFSAERTGGSVSTLTIQRTQQEDSAVYLCASSPAREQYFGPGTRLTVT.

The CDR3 protein is CASSRVMGAWGNEQFF. The CDR3 bases are TGTGCCAGCAGCAGAGTTATGGGGGCCTGGGGCAATGAGCAGTTCTTC. The chain links TRBV27 to TRBJ2-1, with D perhaps TRBD1 (6 bases). The V gene lost 6 bases and the J gene lost 6 bases, with 21 bases spanning the gap. CDR3 length equals 16 residues. Germline CDR1 and CDR2: MNHEY and SMNVEV (reference sequence).

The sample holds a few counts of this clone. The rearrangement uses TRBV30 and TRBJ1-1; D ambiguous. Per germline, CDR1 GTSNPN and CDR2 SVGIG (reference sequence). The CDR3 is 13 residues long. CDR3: CASRLSMNTEAFF. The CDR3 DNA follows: TGTGCATCGAGGTTATCTATGAACACTGAAGCTTTCTTT.

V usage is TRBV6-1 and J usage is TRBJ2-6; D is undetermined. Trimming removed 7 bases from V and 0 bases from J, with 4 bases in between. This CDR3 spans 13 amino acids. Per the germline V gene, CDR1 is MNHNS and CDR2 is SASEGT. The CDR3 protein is CASKISGANVLTF. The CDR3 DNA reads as TGTGCCAGCAAGATCTCTGGGGCCAACGTCCTGACTTTC.

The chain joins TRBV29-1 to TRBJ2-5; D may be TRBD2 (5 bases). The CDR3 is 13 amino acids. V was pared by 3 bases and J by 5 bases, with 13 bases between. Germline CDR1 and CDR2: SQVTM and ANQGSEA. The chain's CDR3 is CSVDPGVGETQYF. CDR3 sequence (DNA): TGCAGCGTTGACCCCGGGGTAGGGGAGACCCAGTACTTC.

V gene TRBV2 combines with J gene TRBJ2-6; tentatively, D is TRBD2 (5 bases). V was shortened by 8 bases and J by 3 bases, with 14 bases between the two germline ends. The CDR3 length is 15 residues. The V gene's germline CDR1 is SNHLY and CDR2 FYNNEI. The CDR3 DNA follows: TGTGCCAGCTTGGAGCACGGGATTGGGGCCAACGTCCTGACTTTC. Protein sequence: CASLEHGIGANVLTF. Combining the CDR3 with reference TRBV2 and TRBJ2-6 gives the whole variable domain EPEVTQTPSHQVTQMGQEVILRCVPISNHLYFYWYRQILGQKVEFLVSFYNNEISEKSEIFDDQFSVERPDGSNFTLKIRSTKLEDSAMYFCASLEHGIGANVLTFGAGSRLTVL.

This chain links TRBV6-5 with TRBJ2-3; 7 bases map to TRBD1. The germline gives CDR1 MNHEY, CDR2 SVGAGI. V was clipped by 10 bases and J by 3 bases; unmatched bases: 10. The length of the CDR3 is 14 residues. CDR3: CATGEGAITDTQYF. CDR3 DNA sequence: TGTGCCACCGGAGAGGGGGCTATAACAGATACGCAGTATTTT.

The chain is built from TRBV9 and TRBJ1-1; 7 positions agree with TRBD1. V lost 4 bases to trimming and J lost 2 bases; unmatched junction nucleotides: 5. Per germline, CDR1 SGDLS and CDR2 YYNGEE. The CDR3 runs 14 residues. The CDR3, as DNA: TGTGCCAGCAGCTCTCGGGACAGAAACACTGAAGCTTTCTTT. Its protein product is CASSSRDRNTEAFF. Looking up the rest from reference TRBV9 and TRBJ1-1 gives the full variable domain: DSGVTQTPKHLITATGQRVTLRCSPRSGDLSVYWYQQSLDQGLQFLIQYYNGEERAKGNILERFSAQQFPDLHSELNLSSLELGDSALYFCASSSRDRNTEAFFGQGTRLTVV.

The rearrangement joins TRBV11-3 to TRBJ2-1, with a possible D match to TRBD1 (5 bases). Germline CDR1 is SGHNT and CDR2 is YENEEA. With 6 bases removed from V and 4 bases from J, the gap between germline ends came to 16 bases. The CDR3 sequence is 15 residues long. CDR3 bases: TGTGCCAGCAGTGATCAGGGCCCTAAGTACAATGAGCAGTTCTTC. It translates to CASSDQGPKYNEQFF.

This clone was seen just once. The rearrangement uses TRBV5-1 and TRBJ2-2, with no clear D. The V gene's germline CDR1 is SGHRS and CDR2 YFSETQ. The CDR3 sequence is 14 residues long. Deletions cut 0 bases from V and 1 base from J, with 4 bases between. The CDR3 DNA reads TGCGCCAGCAGCTTGGTTCGGAACACCGGGGAGCTGTTTTTT. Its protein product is CASSLVRNTGELFF. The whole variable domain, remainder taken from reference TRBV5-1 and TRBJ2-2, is KAGVTQTPRYLIKTRGQQVTLSCSPISGHRSVSWYQQTPGQGLQFLFEYFSETQRNKGNFPGRFSGRQFSNSRSEMNVSTLELGDSALYLCASSLVRNTGELFFGEGSRLTVL.

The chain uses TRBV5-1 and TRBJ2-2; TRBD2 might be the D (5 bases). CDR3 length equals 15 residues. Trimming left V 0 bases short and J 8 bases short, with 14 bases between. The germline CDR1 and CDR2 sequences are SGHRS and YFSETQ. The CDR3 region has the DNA TGCGCCAGCAGCTTGGTCTCCGAGGGCAGGGGGGAGCTGTTTTTT. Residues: CASSLVSEGRGELFF.

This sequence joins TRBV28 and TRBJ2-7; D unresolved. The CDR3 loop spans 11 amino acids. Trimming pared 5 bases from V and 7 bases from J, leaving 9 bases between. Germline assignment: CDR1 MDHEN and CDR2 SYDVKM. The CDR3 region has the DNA TGTGCCAGCAGTCCTCGACTGGAGCAGTACTTC. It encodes CASSPRLEQYF. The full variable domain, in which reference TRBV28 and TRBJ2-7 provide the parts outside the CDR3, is DVKVTQSSRYLVKRTGEKVFLECVQDMDHENMFWYRQDPGLGLRLIYFSYDVKMKEKGDIPEGYSVSREKKERFSLILESASTNQTSMYLCASSPRLEQYFGPGTRLTVT.

Here the CDR3 reads CASSLSGNEQYF. The CDR3 DNA reads TGCGCCAGCAGCTTGTCGGGCAACGAGCAGTACTTC. The chain recombines TRBV5-1 with TRBJ2-7, with D unresolved. This CDR3 is 12 amino acids long. Germline V gene sequence: CDR1 SGHRS, CDR2 YFSETQ. V lost 1 base, J lost 5 bases, and 7 bases lay in between. Drawing the rest from reference TRBV5-1 and TRBJ2-7, the complete variable domain is KAGVTQTPRYLIKTRGQQVTLSCSPISGHRSVSWYQQTPGQGLQFLFEYFSETQRNKGNFPGRFSGRQFSNSRSEMNVSTLELGDSALYLCASSLSGNEQYFGPGTRLTVT.

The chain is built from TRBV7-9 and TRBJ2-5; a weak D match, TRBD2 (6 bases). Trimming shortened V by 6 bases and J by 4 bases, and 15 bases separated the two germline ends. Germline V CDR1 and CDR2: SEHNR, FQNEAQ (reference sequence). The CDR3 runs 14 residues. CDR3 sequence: CASSLLGGPETQYF. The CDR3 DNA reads TGTGCCAGCAGTCTCCTGGGAGGTCCAGAGACCCAGTACTTC.

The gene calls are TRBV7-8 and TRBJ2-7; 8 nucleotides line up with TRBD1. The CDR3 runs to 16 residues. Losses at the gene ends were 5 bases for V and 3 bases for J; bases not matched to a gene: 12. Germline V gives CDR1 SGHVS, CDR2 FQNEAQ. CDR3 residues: CASSPRGQGIFYEQYF. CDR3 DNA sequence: TGTGCCAGCAGCCCCCGAGGACAGGGCATCTTCTACGAGCAGTACTTC.